This is a list of T cell receptor beta chains from one sample in a study of blood T cell repertoires in COVID-19. Repertoires were generated with immunoSEQ multiplex PCR, while TCRdb's copy carries only in-frame clones and drops some. Here the sample spans 200,000 to 250,000 clones, 83% being singletons. The sequenced material came from peripheral blood. Receptor source: a human donor in a cohort sampled during active COVID-19. Both conserved end residues are part of each CDR3. Each record gives: clone size, J gene, CDR3 length, D gene, V gene, CDR3 protein, CDR3 DNA. D genes are given only for firm matches. Clone sizes are given selectively: once, few, many, or a class where the clone is expanded.

size: -; J: TRBJ2-2; length: 15; D: TRBD1; V: TRBV10-1; CDR3: CASSDQGQVAGELFF; DNA: TGCGCCAGCAGTGATCAAGGACAGGTCGCAGGGGAGCTGTTTTTT
size: once; J: TRBJ1-4; length: 11; D: -; V: TRBV2; CDR3: CASSLEQGLFF; DNA: TGTGCCAGCAGCCTAGAGCAGGGACTGTTTTTT
size: -; J: TRBJ2-2; length: 13; D: -; V: TRBV3-1/TRBV3-2; CDR3: CASSAGMSGELFF; DNA: TGTGCCAGCAGCGCCGGGATGTCCGGGGAGCTGTTTTTT
size: -; J: TRBJ2-7; length: 14; D: -; V: TRBV27; CDR3: CASRTSGIGYEQYF; DNA: TGTGCCAGCAGAACCAGCGGTATAGGCTACGAGCAGTACTTC
size: -; J: TRBJ2-7; length: 14; D: -; V: TRBV19; CDR3: CASSVRDAGNEQYF; DNA: TGTGCCAGTAGTGTCAGGGACGCGGGGAACGAGCAGTACTTC
size: -; J: TRBJ1-4; length: 18; D: -; V: TRBV7-2; CDR3: CASSLANKGKGVLEKLFF; DNA: TGTGCCAGCAGCTTAGCGAACAAGGGAAAGGGGGTATTGGAAAAACTGTTTTTT
size: few; J: TRBJ1-4; length: 15; D: -; V: TRBV7-9; CDR3: CASSLLTQTNEKLFF; DNA: TGTGCCAGCAGCTTACTGACACAGACTAATGAAAAACTGTTTTTT
size: -; J: TRBJ1-3; length: 13; D: -; V: TRBV10-3; CDR3: CAISDTAGNTIYF; DNA: TGTGCCATCAGTGACACAGCTGGAAACACCATATATTTT
size: -; J: TRBJ1-6; length: 18; D: -; V: TRBV3-1/TRBV3-2; CDR3: CASSQDVQGRIDNSPLHF; DNA: TGTGCCAGCAGCCAAGACGTTCAGGGGCGAATTGATAATTCACCCCTCCACTTT
size: -; J: TRBJ1-1; length: 12; D: -; V: TRBV12-3/TRBV12-4; CDR3: CASSYGTTLTFF; DNA: TGTGCCAGCAGTTATGGGACAACTCTTACTTTCTTT
size: -; J: TRBJ2-7; length: 11; D: -; V: TRBV5-1; CDR3: CASREGYEQYF; DNA: TGCGCCAGCAGGGAGGGATACGAGCAGTACTTC
size: -; J: TRBJ2-2; length: 13; D: TRBD1; V: TRBV2; CDR3: CASTGQGGGELFF; DNA: TGTGCCAGCACCGGACAGGGTGGCGGGGAGCTGTTTTTT
size: -; J: TRBJ2-5; length: 14; D: -; V: TRBV5-1; CDR3: CASSFGGNQETQYF; DNA: TGCGCCAGCAGCTTTGGGGGGAATCAAGAGACCCAGTACTTC
size: once; J: TRBJ1-4; length: 16; D: TRBD1; V: TRBV28; CDR3: CASSPRGTGEDEKLFF; DNA: TGTGCCAGCAGTCCTAGGGGGACAGGGGAGGATGAAAAACTGTTTTTT
size: -; J: TRBJ2-1; length: 14; D: -; V: TRBV5-5; CDR3: CASSLVGQYNEQFF; DNA: TGTGCCAGCAGCTTGGTAGGACAGTACAATGAGCAGTTCTTC
size: -; J: TRBJ2-5; length: 14; D: -; V: TRBV10-1; CDR3: CASSPPGLGETQYF; DNA: TGCGCCAGCAGTCCTCCAGGGTTGGGGGAGACCCAGTACTTC
size: -; J: TRBJ1-1; length: 12; D: -; V: TRBV5-1; CDR3: CASSLTETEAFF; DNA: TGCGCCAGCAGCTTGACAGAGACTGAAGCTTTCTTT
size: -; J: TRBJ1-1; length: 14; D: -; V: TRBV3-1/TRBV3-2; CDR3: CASSPLSRTAEAFF; DNA: TGTGCCAGCAGCCCCCTATCGAGGACAGCTGAAGCTTTCTTT
size: -; J: TRBJ1-1; length: 14; D: -; V: TRBV19; CDR3: CASSMYTGRTEAFF; DNA: TGTGCCAGTAGTATGTATACGGGAAGGACTGAAGCTTTCTTT
size: -; J: TRBJ1-6; length: 15; D: -; V: TRBV18; CDR3: CASSPNQVMDSPLHF; DNA: TGTGCCAGCTCGCCTAACCAGGTTATGGATTCACCCCTCCACTTT
size: -; J: TRBJ2-6; length: 15; D: -; V: TRBV29-1; CDR3: CSVGGTDSGANVLTF; DNA: TGCAGCGTTGGCGGGACAGACTCTGGGGCCAACGTCCTGACTTTC
size: -; J: TRBJ1-5; length: 14; D: -; V: TRBV6-5; CDR3: CASSTGGFNQPQHF; DNA: TGTGCCAGCAGTACTGGGGGCTTCAATCAGCCCCAGCATTTT
size: -; J: TRBJ1-4; length: 15; D: TRBD1; V: TRBV5-5; CDR3: CASSNRDRDHEKLFF; DNA: TGTGCCAGCAGCAACCGGGACAGGGACCATGAAAAACTGTTTTTT
size: -; J: TRBJ1-1; length: 14; D: -; V: TRBV18; CDR3: CASSPGGVDTEAFF; DNA: TGTGCCAGCTCACCAGGAGGGGTAGATACTGAAGCTTTCTTT
size: -; J: TRBJ2-1; length: 17; D: TRBD2; V: TRBV2; CDR3: CASSVATSGRNYNEQFF; DNA: TGTGCCAGCAGTGTAGCAACTAGCGGGAGGAATTACAATGAGCAGTTCTTC
size: -; J: TRBJ2-5; length: 18; D: -; V: TRBV19; CDR3: CASSTSGTSVPESETQYF; DNA: TGTGCCAGTAGTACTTCCGGGACATCAGTACCTGAATCGGAGACCCAGTACTTC
size: once; J: TRBJ2-7; length: 13; D: -; V: TRBV29-1; CDR3: CSVEGDSPLGQYF; DNA: TGCAGCGTTGAAGGAGACAGTCCCCTCGGGCAGTACTTC
size: -; J: TRBJ1-5; length: 15; D: -; V: TRBV4-1; CDR3: CASSQGGRGNQPQHF; DNA: TGCGCCAGCAGCCAAGGGGGCAGGGGTAATCAGCCCCAGCATTTT
size: -; J: TRBJ2-5; length: 16; D: TRBD2; V: TRBV7-2; CDR3: CASSLAWASGQETQYF; DNA: TGTGCCAGCAGCTTAGCGTGGGCTAGCGGACAAGAGACCCAGTACTTC